The TCR beta chain described here comes from a study of T cell changes during pregnancy in multiple sclerosis. Germline CDR1 and CDR2: SNHLY and FYNNEI. Trimming removed 4 bases from V and 4 bases from J; junction bases left unmatched: 8. This CDR3 spans 17 amino acids. Sequencing was performed with immunoSEQ multiplex PCR; in TCRdb, only in-frame clones are kept and a portion is missing. The table lists some 96,000 clones, approximately 90% of them singletons, with less than 2% in the top ten. This sequence joins TRBV2 and TRBJ2-3; 13 bases line up with TRBD2. Source: peripheral blood, taken after pregnancy. This TCR was recovered from a female donor with multiple sclerosis, enrolled in a pregnancy study. The CDR3 sequence is CASSGQKLAGGADTQYF. The CDR3, as DNA: TGTGCCAGCAGTGGACAAAAACTAGCGGGGGGGGCAGATACGCAGTATTTT. Using reference TRBV2 and TRBJ2-3 for the parts outside the CDR3, the full variable domain is EPEVTQTPSHQVTQMGQEVILRCVPISNHLYFYWYRQILGQKVEFLVSFYNNEISEKSEIFDDQFSVERPDGSNFTLKIRSTKLEDSAMYFCASSGQKLAGGADTQYFGPGTRLTVL.